These 30 T cell receptor beta chains were sequenced from one sample in a study of blood T cell repertoires in COVID-19. Sequencing was performed with immunoSEQ multiplex PCR; in TCRdb, only in-frame clones are kept and a portion is missing. Of around 100,000 clones listed, 86% are singletons. The sequencing sample was made of peripheral blood. The receptor source for this set is a man in his forties with acute or convalescent COVID-19.

CDR3 DNA: TGTGCCAGCAGGACATCCTTAGCGGTGCGAACCTACGAGCAGTACTTC. Its translation is CASRTSLAVRTYEQYF. The chain recombines TRBV5-5 with TRBJ2-7; possible D gene TRBD2, 6 bases. The CDR3 is 16 residues long. Germline-derived CDR1 and CDR2 are SGHKS and YYEKEE (reference sequence). V was trimmed by 5 bases and J by 2 bases, leaving 20 bases between them.

CDR3 in amino acids: CAWSIGVKNTEAFF. The CDR3 coding sequence is TGTGCCTGGAGTATCGGGGTTAAGAACACTGAAGCTTTCTTT. This chain uses TRBV30 with TRBJ1-1; D gene ambiguous. Trimming stripped 2 bases from V and 1 base from J, with 11 bases between. The CDR3 runs 14 residues. The germline V gene has CDR1 GTSNPN and CDR2 SVGIG (reference sequence).

CDR3 sequence reads: CASSKGQGDTGELFF. CDR3 nucleotide sequence: TGTGCCAGCAGCAAAGGACAGGGGGACACCGGGGAGCTGTTTTTT. The V and J genes are TRBV7-8 and TRBJ2-2; 10 bases are shared with TRBD1. CDR1 is SGHVS and CDR2 is FQNEAQ in the germline V gene. V dropped 5 bases and J dropped 3; count of bases not matched to a gene: 3. The CDR3 runs 15 residues.

The rearrangement links TRBV30 to TRBJ1-1, with D uncertain. The length of the CDR3 is 11 residues. Trimming took 4 bases from V and 2 from J, leaving 5 bases between them. The germline V gene encodes CDR1 GTSNPN and CDR2 SVGIG (reference sequence). CDR3 region: CAWILNTEAFF. CDR3 nucleotide sequence: TGTGCCTGGATACTTAACACTGAAGCTTTCTTT. Looking up the rest from reference TRBV30 and TRBJ1-1 gives the full variable domain: SQTIHQWPATLVQPVGSPLSLECTVEGTSNPNLYWYRQAAGRGLQLLFYSVGIGQISSEVPQNLSASRPQDRQFILSSKKLLLSDSGFYLCAWILNTEAFFGQGTRLTVV.

J is TRBJ2-1 and V is TRBV11-3; TRBD2 agrees at 12 bases. With V trimmed by 5 bases and J by 7 bases, 9 bases remained unmatched. This CDR3 has 16 residues. The V gene's germline CDR1 is SGHNT and CDR2 YENEEA. The chain's CDR3 is CASSRRLAGAYNEQFF. CDR3 sequence (DNA): TGTGCCAGCAGCCGGAGACTAGCGGGAGCGTATAATGAGCAGTTCTTC.

This chain uses TRBV19 with TRBJ1-5; TRBD1 matches 7 bases. The length of the CDR3 is 15 residues. Losses at the gene ends were 7 bases for V and 3 bases for J; bases not matched to a gene: 9. From germline, CDR1 is LNHDA and CDR2 SQIVND (reference sequence). DNA for the CDR3: TGTGCCAGTACCCTGGGGGGACAGCTCAATCAGCCCCAGCATTTT. As protein: CASTLGGQLNQPQHF.

The rearrangement uses TRBV5-1 and TRBJ1-1; no definite D call. The CDR3 covers 14 residues. Germline V CDR1 and CDR2: SGHRS, YFSETQ. Trimming cost V 4 bases and J 1 base, with 11 bases left between them. CDR3: CASSLYRRNTEAFF. The CDR3 DNA is TGCGCCAGCAGCCTCTACAGACGGAACACTGAAGCTTTCTTT.

The CDR3 coding sequence is TGTGCCAGCAGTTCCACGCAACAGGGCAACTATGGCTACACCTTC. Its protein is CASSSTQQGNYGYTF. The chain couples TRBV27 to TRBJ1-2; TRBD1 is a possible D gene (6 bases). This CDR3 region has 15 residues. Looked up from germline, CDR1 is MNHEY and CDR2 is SMNVEV (reference sequence). Trimming left V 4 bases short and J 2 bases short, with 14 bases between.

The V gene is TRBV7-9, the J gene TRBJ2-3, with a possible D match to TRBD1 (6 bases). Per germline, CDR1 SEHNR and CDR2 FQNEAQ (reference sequence). V was shortened by 1 base and J by 1 base, with 12 bases between the two germline ends. The CDR3 sequence is 16 residues long. The CDR3 protein is CASSLGGAGGTDTQYF. The CDR3 coding sequence is TGTGCCAGCAGCTTAGGAGGGGCAGGGGGCACAGATACGCAGTATTTT.

In nucleotides, the CDR3 is TGTGCCAGTAGTCCCGGGAGCCGCCTCTCCGACGCTTTCTTT. Protein: CASSPGSRLSDAFF. This chain joins TRBV19 and TRBJ1-1; D gene unclear. The CDR3 contains 14 residues. V was clipped by 5 bases and J by 11 bases, with 21 bases between them. Germline CDR1 LNHDA, CDR2 SQIVND (reference sequence).

The chain has TRBV5-1 and TRBJ1-3; 9 nucleotides line up with TRBD1. CDR1 SGHRS and CDR2 YFSETQ come from the germline V gene. The CDR3 is made up of 17 amino acids. V shed 0 bases and J 2 bases; nucleotides not matched to a gene: 6. CDR3 sequence: CASSLAPGTGTGNTIYF. In nucleotides, the CDR3 is TGCGCCAGCAGCTTGGCCCCCGGGACAGGGACTGGAAACACCATATATTTT.

V is TRBV9 and J is TRBJ1-6, with D perhaps matching TRBD1 (6 bases). This CDR3 comprises 14 residues. CDR1 and CDR2 (germline): SGDLS, YYNGEE. Trimming took off 5 bases at V and 9 bases at J, with 15 bases between the two ends. The CDR3 DNA reads as TGTGCCAGCAGACCAGGGGTCGATAGTTCACCCCTCCACTTT. It encodes CASRPGVDSSPLHF.

This chain uses TRBV7-2 with TRBJ1-1; possible D gene TRBD1, 5 bases. Germline values: CDR1 SGHTA, CDR2 FQGNSA. V was clipped by 5 bases and J by 1 base, with 8 bases between them. The CDR3 covers 13 residues. CDR3 sequence: CASSEDRNTEAFF. The CDR3 bases are TGTGCCAGCAGCGAAGACAGGAACACTGAAGCTTTCTTT.

The table lists this clone with a count of one. The CDR3 DNA is TGTGCCAGCAGTGATGGGGAGAACTATGGCTACACCTTC. Its translation: CASSDGENYGYTF. The V and J genes are TRBV6-1 and TRBJ1-2; D uncertain. The CDR3 extends over 13 amino acids. The ends were cut back, 3 bases at V and 2 bases at J, with 7 bases in the middle. CDR1 is MNHNS and CDR2 is SASEGT in the germline V gene.

This clone was picked up one time. This chain joins TRBV6-5 and TRBJ1-2; TRBD1 might be the D (5 bases). Trimming left V 10 bases short and J 7 bases short, with 25 bases between. The germline gives CDR1 MNHEY, CDR2 SVGAGI. The CDR3 totals 15 residues. The CDR3 DNA reads as TGTGCCACCAAAGTCCCGCAGGGAAAATTGGCTGGCTACACCTTC. Translated, it gives CATKVPQGKLAGYTF.

The V call is TRBV7-3, the J call TRBJ2-2; 7 nucleotides match TRBD2. Trimming took 1 base from V and 2 from J; bases not matched to a gene: 4. The CDR3 sequence is 16 residues long. Germline assignment: CDR1 SGHTA and CDR2 FQGTGA. The CDR3 region is CASSLRGGGNTGELFF. CDR3 in DNA: TGTGCCAGCAGCTTAAGGGGCGGGGGTAACACCGGGGAGCTGTTTTTT.

The chain links TRBV11-2 to TRBJ1-2, with TRBD1 as a possible D gene (5 bases). V shed 3 bases and J shed 8 bases, with 10 bases lying between them. The CDR3 is 12 amino acids. Germline V gene sequence: CDR1 SGHAT, CDR2 FQNNGV. The CDR3 region is CASSLEGAGYTF. CDR3 DNA sequence: TGTGCCAGCAGCTTGGAAGGGGCGGGCTACACCTTC.

The V and J genes are TRBV3-1 (or the pseudogene TRBV3-2) and TRBJ1-2; maybe TRBD1 (5 bases). The germline gives CDR1 LGHDT, CDR2 YNNKEL (reference sequence). The CDR3 is 13 residues long. Trimming stripped 8 bases from V and 5 bases from J, with 15 bases between. The DNA for the CDR3 is TGTGCCAGCGAGGGACTGAAGGGGTATGGCTACACCTTC. It codes for CASEGLKGYGYTF.

This chain uses TRBV2 with TRBJ1-5; D is unresolved. The germline V gene has CDR1 SNHLY and CDR2 FYNNEI. The CDR3 totals 12 residues. Trimming took off 4 bases at V and 4 bases at J, with 5 bases between the two ends. The CDR3 DNA reads as TGTGCCAGCAGTGTAATGAATCAGCCCCAGCATTTT. It codes for CASSVMNQPQHF.

V gene TRBV19 combines with J gene TRBJ1-2; tentatively, D is TRBD1 (5 bases). Germline V gene lookup returns CDR1 LNHDA and CDR2 SQIVND (reference sequence). The CDR3 is 12 residues long. The V end lost 5 bases, the J end lost 2 bases, and 6 bases lay between the germline ends. Here the CDR3 DNA reads TGTGCCAGTAGTCGGGGGAACTATGGCTACACCTTC. This encodes CASSRGNYGYTF.

The chain links TRBV30 to TRBJ1-2; TRBD1 might be the D (6 bases). Germline V CDR1 and CDR2: GTSNPN, SVGIG (reference sequence). Trimming took off 3 bases at V and 0 bases at J, with 14 bases between the two ends. CDR3 size: 15 residues. CDR3 nucleotides: TGTGCCTGGAGGATACAGGGTAACCCTAACTATGGCTACACCTTC. Its translation is CAWRIQGNPNYGYTF.

This clone was detected only a few times. The V gene is TRBV30, the J gene TRBJ2-5; TRBD1 is a possible D gene (6 bases). This CDR3 is 14 amino acids long. The V gene lost 0 bases and the J gene lost 5 bases, with 13 bases spanning the gap. CDR1 GTSNPN and CDR2 SVGIG come from the germline V gene (reference sequence). The CDR3 coding sequence is TGTGCCTGGAGTGTAGGACAGTTCGGGGAGACCCAGTACTTC. This codes for CAWSVGQFGETQYF.

This clone was picked up a small number of times. The chain combines TRBV6-6 with TRBJ1-5; 7 bases match TRBD1. CDR3 length: 15 amino acids. V gave up 2 bases and J gave up 2 bases; unmatched junction bases: 3. Germline V gene lookup returns CDR1 MNHNY and CDR2 SVGAGI (reference sequence). The CDR3: CASSYRTGGNQPQHF. CDR3 coding DNA: TGTGCCAGCAGTTACCGAACAGGGGGCAATCAGCCCCAGCATTTT.

The CDR3 sequence is CASIRLTGGEQYF. The DNA for the CDR3 is TGTGCCAGCATCCGCTTGACAGGGGGCGAGCAGTACTTC. The chain employs TRBV5-5 and TRBJ2-7; the match to TRBD1 covers 9 bases. Germline CDR1 and CDR2: SGHKS and YYEKEE (reference sequence). This CDR3 spans 13 amino acids. V dropped 6 bases and J dropped 6; count of bases not matched to a gene: 7. The full variable domain, with the rest looked up from reference TRBV5-5 and TRBJ2-7, is DAGVTQSPTHLIKTRGQQVTLRCSPISGHKSVSWYQQVLGQGPQFIFQYYEKEERGRGNFPDRFSARQFPNYSSELNVNALLLGDSALYLCASIRLTGGEQYFGPGTRLTVT.

This clone was seen a handful of times. In DNA, the CDR3 is TGTGCCAGCAGCCAAGTAGGGGACACTGAAGCTTTCTTT. Encoded protein: CASSQVGDTEAFF. V and J are TRBV3-1 (or the pseudogene TRBV3-2) and TRBJ1-1; D might be TRBD1 (5 bases). CDR3 length: 13 residues. Germline values: CDR1 LGHDT, CDR2 YNNKEL (reference sequence). V lost 1 base and J 3 bases, leaving 6 bases between the germline ends.

The CDR3 spells CASSQDRAGGNEKLFF. CDR3 nucleotide sequence: TGTGCCAGCAGCCAAGATCGGGCAGGGGGTAATGAAAAACTGTTTTTT. The chain carries TRBV4-2 and TRBJ1-4; TRBD1 aligns across 7 bases. V trimming: 0 bases; J trimming: 4 bases; junction bases outside the gene matches: 5. Germline V CDR1 and CDR2: LGHNA, YNFKEQ. CDR3 size: 16 residues.

The chain recombines TRBV10-3 with TRBJ2-7; D call uncertain. The CDR3 loop spans 14 amino acids. V was shortened by 4 bases and J by 5 bases, with 15 bases between the two germline ends. Germline-derived CDR1 and CDR2 are ENHRY and SYGVKD. The CDR3 DNA follows: TGTGCCATCAGTGGGGCAGAAGCCCCCCACGAGCAGTACTTC. It codes for CAISGAEAPHEQYF.

The V gene is TRBV5-1, the J gene TRBJ2-5; D tentatively reads TRBD1 or TRBD2 (6 bases each). CDR1 and CDR2 from the germline V gene are SGHRS and YFSETQ. The V end lost 4 bases, the J end lost 0 bases, and 16 bases lay between the germline ends. CDR3 size: 16 residues. This CDR3 is CASSLEGRGNQETQYF. The CDR3 DNA reads TGCGCCAGCAGCCTGGAGGGCAGGGGAAACCAAGAGACCCAGTACTTC.

This clone has only one observation. The rearrangement uses TRBV6-4 and TRBJ2-1; 8 bases map to TRBD2. The CDR3 consists of 14 residues. The germline gives CDR1 MRHNA, CDR2 SNTAGT. The ends lost 4 bases at V and 9 bases at J; junction bases unmatched: 8. The CDR3 spells CASSVKAGVSEQFF. The CDR3 region has the DNA TGTGCCAGCAGTGTAAAAGCGGGAGTTAGTGAGCAGTTCTTC.

The genes are TRBV7-2 and TRBJ1-2; TRBD1 aligns across 12 bases. This CDR3 contains 16 residues. Germline-derived CDR1 and CDR2 are SGHTA and FQGNSA. J gave up 5 bases and V 5 bases, and 9 bases lay outside the gene matches. The CDR3 reads CASSPVRDRGPYGYTF. DNA for the CDR3: TGTGCCAGCAGCCCAGTCCGGGACAGGGGGCCATATGGCTACACCTTC.